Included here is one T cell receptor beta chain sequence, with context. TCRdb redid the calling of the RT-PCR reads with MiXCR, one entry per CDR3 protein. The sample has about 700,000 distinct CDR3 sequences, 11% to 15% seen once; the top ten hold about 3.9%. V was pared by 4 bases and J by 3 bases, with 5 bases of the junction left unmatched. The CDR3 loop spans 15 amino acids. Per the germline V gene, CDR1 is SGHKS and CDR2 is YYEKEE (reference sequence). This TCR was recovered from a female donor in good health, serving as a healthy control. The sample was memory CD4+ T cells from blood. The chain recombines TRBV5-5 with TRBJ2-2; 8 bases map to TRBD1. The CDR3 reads CASSKGQGHTGELFF. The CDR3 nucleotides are TGTGCCAGCAGCAAAGGACAGGGACACACCGGGGAGCTGTTTTTT.